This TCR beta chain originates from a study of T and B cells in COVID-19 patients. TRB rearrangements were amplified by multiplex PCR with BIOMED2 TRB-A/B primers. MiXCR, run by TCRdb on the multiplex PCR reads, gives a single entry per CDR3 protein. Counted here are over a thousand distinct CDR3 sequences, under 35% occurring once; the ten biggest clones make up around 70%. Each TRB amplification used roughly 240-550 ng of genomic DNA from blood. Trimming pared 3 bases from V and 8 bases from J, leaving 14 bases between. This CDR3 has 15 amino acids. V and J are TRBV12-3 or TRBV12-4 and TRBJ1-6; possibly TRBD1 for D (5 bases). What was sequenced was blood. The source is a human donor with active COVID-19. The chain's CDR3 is CASSFSLTGDSPLHF. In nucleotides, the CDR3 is TGTGCCAGCAGTTTTTCCCTTACGGGGGATTCACCCCTCCACTTT.